This is a list of T cell receptor beta chains from one sample in a study of cytotoxic CD8 clonotypes in ibrutinib-treated CLL. Produced via immunoSEQ multiplex PCR; TCRdb's table is partial and in-frame only. The sample yields about 160,000 clones, less than 85% seen once. Specimen: PBMCs, collected after 24 months of ibrutinib treatment. The receptors stem from a human donor with chronic lymphocytic leukemia. The CDR3 runs from the conserved cysteine through the conserved F or W. Fields, in order: D gene, clone size, J gene, V gene, CDR3 DNA, CDR3 protein. A D gene is named only where the DNA matches it firmly. The size of a clone is reported for some rows only, either as once, few or many, or as a class for expanded clones.

D: NA
size: NA
J: TRBJ2-7
V: TRBV2
DNA: TGTGCCAGCAGTGAGACGGTCAGGGATCCCCCCTACGAGCAGTACTTC
CDR3: CASSETVRDPPYEQYF

D: TRBD2
size: NA
J: TRBJ2-2
V: TRBV28
DNA: TGTGCCAGCAGTTCCCACGGACTAGCGGGGGTCACCGGGGAGCTGTTTTTT
CDR3: CASSSHGLAGVTGELFF

D: NA
size: NA
J: TRBJ1-1
V: TRBV6-1
DNA: TGTGCCAGCATTTCAGGGCACCCGAACACTGAAGCTTTCTTT
CDR3: CASISGHPNTEAFF

D: TRBD1
size: once
J: TRBJ1-1
V: TRBV7-2
DNA: TGTGCCAGCAGCTTATCACAGGGGAGGGGGGCTTTCTTT
CDR3: CASSLSQGRGAFF

D: NA
size: NA
J: TRBJ1-2
V: TRBV30
DNA: TGTGCCTCGGTCCTCTATGGCTACACCTTC
CDR3: CASVLYGYTF

D: NA
size: NA
J: TRBJ2-7
V: TRBV28
DNA: TGTGCCAGCATTTCCAGTTTGATCTACGAGCAGTACTTC
CDR3: CASISSLIYEQYF

D: TRBD1
size: NA
J: TRBJ1-5
V: TRBV6-5
DNA: TGTGCCAGCAGACGGACAGGGGGCGATCAGCCCCAGCATTTT
CDR3: CASRRTGGDQPQHF

D: NA
size: NA
J: TRBJ2-7
V: TRBV28
DNA: TGTGCCAGCAGTTTGAAGGGTTTTAGTTACGAGCAGTACTTC
CDR3: CASSLKGFSYEQYF

D: NA
size: NA
J: TRBJ2-7
V: TRBV5-6
DNA: TGTGCCAGCAGCTTGGGTCCTTTGTACGAGCAGTACTTC
CDR3: CASSLGPLYEQYF

D: NA
size: NA
J: TRBJ2-3
V: TRBV19
DNA: TGTGCCAGTACGGCTAGATCGGTCTCTAGCACAGATACGCAGTATTTT
CDR3: CASTARSVSSTDTQYF

D: NA
size: NA
J: TRBJ2-7
V: TRBV30
DNA: TGTGCCTGGGCGTCCAAGACCCGGGAGCAGTACTTC
CDR3: CAWASKTREQYF

D: NA
size: NA
J: TRBJ2-1
V: TRBV4-2
DNA: TGTGCCAGCAGCCAAAAGTTGCTAGCAGACAATGAGCAGTTCTTC
CDR3: CASSQKLLADNEQFF

D: NA
size: few
J: TRBJ1-6
V: TRBV6-5
DNA: TGTGCCAGCAGTAACTCCGGCGGACGGACTAATTCACCCCTCCACTTT
CDR3: CASSNSGGRTNSPLHF

D: TRBD2
size: NA
J: TRBJ2-3
V: TRBV27
DNA: TGTGCCAGCAGTTTCCGGACTAGGGCAGATACGCAGTATTTT
CDR3: CASSFRTRADTQYF

D: NA
size: few
J: TRBJ1-3
V: TRBV19
DNA: TGTGCCAGTGGGATCAGGGTTGGAAACACCATATATTTT
CDR3: CASGIRVGNTIYF

D: NA
size: NA
J: TRBJ1-1
V: TRBV30
DNA: TGTGCCTGGAGACCCTCCGGGACTGGGAACACTGAAGCTTTCTTT
CDR3: CAWRPSGTGNTEAFF

D: NA
size: NA
J: TRBJ2-1
V: TRBV5-1
DNA: TGCGCCAGCAGCCCCTCGGGACTTTCTTACAATGAGCAGTTCTTC
CDR3: CASSPSGLSYNEQFF

D: TRBD1
size: once
J: TRBJ1-5
V: TRBV6-6
DNA: TGTGCCAGCAGTTACTCATGGACAGGGAGGCAGCCCCAGCATTTT
CDR3: CASSYSWTGRQPQHF

D: NA
size: NA
J: TRBJ1-5
V: TRBV11-2
DNA: TGTGCCAGCAGCTTGGACACATACAATCAGCCCCAGCATTTT
CDR3: CASSLDTYNQPQHF

D: TRBD1
size: NA
J: TRBJ1-2
V: TRBV12-5
DNA: TGTGCTAGTGGTTTGACACAAGGACAGGGTTCCTATGGCTACACCTTC
CDR3: CASGLTQGQGSYGYTF

D: NA
size: NA
J: TRBJ1-2
V: TRBV19
DNA: TGTGCCAGTTTTGGCAGCAATGGCTACACCTTC
CDR3: CASFGSNGYTF

D: NA
size: once
J: TRBJ1-2
V: TRBV28
DNA: TGTGCCAGCAGTCCTCCCCTCGCCTATGGCTACACCTTC
CDR3: CASSPPLAYGYTF

D: TRBD1
size: NA
J: TRBJ1-2
V: TRBV11-2
DNA: TGTGCCAGCAGATCGACAGGGTGGAACTATGGCTACACCTTC
CDR3: CASRSTGWNYGYTF

D: NA
size: NA
J: TRBJ1-5
V: TRBV19
DNA: TGTGCCACCACAAAAGGGGGGGGGCCAGGTGGCAATCAGCCCCAGCATTTT
CDR3: CATTKGGGPGGNQPQHF

D: NA
size: NA
J: TRBJ2-7
V: TRBV7-2
DNA: TGTGCCAGCAGCTTAGCGATGAGGGAGCAGTACTTC
CDR3: CASSLAMREQYF

D: NA
size: few
J: TRBJ1-4
V: TRBV30
DNA: TGTGCCTGGAGTACAATCGAAGTGGATGAAAAACTGTTTTTT
CDR3: CAWSTIEVDEKLFF

D: NA
size: NA
J: TRBJ1-5
V: TRBV18
DNA: TGTGCCAGCTCACCACCTGGGGCTGGGGGCAGACAGCCCCAGCATTTT
CDR3: CASSPPGAGGRQPQHF

D: TRBD2
size: NA
J: TRBJ2-2
V: TRBV15
DNA: TGTGCCACCAGCAGAGGACAACTAGCGGTGAACACCGGGGAGCTGTTTTTT
CDR3: CATSRGQLAVNTGELFF

D: NA
size: NA
J: TRBJ2-7
V: TRBV4-2
DNA: TGTGCCAGCAGCCAAGAGACCATCTCCTACGAGCAGTACTTC
CDR3: CASSQETISYEQYF

D: NA
size: few
J: TRBJ1-3
V: TRBV28
DNA: TGTGCCAGCAGCATGATTTTGGGGCCAGGATACGCTGGAAACACCATATATTTT
CDR3: CASSMILGPGYAGNTIYF

D: NA
size: NA
J: TRBJ2-3
V: TRBV28
DNA: TGTGCCACCTCCACCCCGACCACAGATACGCAGTATTTT
CDR3: CATSTPTTDTQYF

D: NA
size: NA
J: TRBJ1-3
V: TRBV25-1
DNA: TGTGCCACTCCCGGGGGGACCAGAAGAAACACCATATATTTT
CDR3: CATPGGTRRNTIYF

D: TRBD1
size: NA
J: TRBJ2-2
V: TRBV7-9
DNA: TGTGCCAGCAGCTCTGAACAGGGGGCGGTCACCGGGGAGCTGTTTTTT
CDR3: CASSSEQGAVTGELFF

D: NA
size: NA
J: TRBJ2-6
V: TRBV4-2
DNA: TGTGCCAGCAGCCAAGCTGGGTCGGGTGGGGCCAACGTCCTGACTTTC
CDR3: CASSQAGSGGANVLTF

D: TRBD1
size: NA
J: TRBJ1-5
V: TRBV19
DNA: TGTGCCAGTAGCGACAGGGTCGATCAGCCCCAGCATTTT
CDR3: CASSDRVDQPQHF

D: TRBD1
size: NA
J: TRBJ2-3
V: TRBV5-4
DNA: TGTGCCACCGAAGACAGGGGGCACACAGATACGCAGTATTTT
CDR3: CATEDRGHTDTQYF

D: TRBD1
size: NA
J: TRBJ1-1
V: TRBV6-6
DNA: TGTGCCAGCAGGACAGGGGGAGTGAACACTGAAGCCTTCTTT
CDR3: CASRTGGVNTEAFF

D: NA
size: NA
J: TRBJ1-2
V: TRBV7-3
DNA: TGTGCCAGCAGCTTTAATGCTGCAGGCCCTAGCTATGGCTACACCTTC
CDR3: CASSFNAAGPSYGYTF

D: TRBD2
size: NA
J: TRBJ2-1
V: TRBV4-2
DNA: TGTGCCAGCAGCCCGATAACGACTAGCGGGCCGAACAATGAGCAGTTCTTC
CDR3: CASSPITTSGPNNEQFF

D: NA
size: few
J: TRBJ1-1
V: TRBV18
DNA: TGTGCCAGCTCACCACCGGCTGGCAGGGGAGGAACTGAAGCTTTCTTT
CDR3: CASSPPAGRGGTEAFF

D: TRBD2
size: NA
J: TRBJ2-7
V: TRBV4-3
DNA: TGCGCCAGCAGCCAAGAAGGGACTACTTATTCCTACGAGCAGTACTTC
CDR3: CASSQEGTTYSYEQYF

D: NA
size: large
J: TRBJ2-3
V: TRBV19
DNA: TGTGCCAGTAGTATAGGATGGGATACGCAGTATTTT
CDR3: CASSIGWDTQYF

D: NA
size: NA
J: TRBJ2-3
V: TRBV7-9
DNA: TGTGCCAGCAGTCAATTCCAGGGGTACACAGATACGCAGTATTTT
CDR3: CASSQFQGYTDTQYF

D: NA
size: few
J: TRBJ2-3
V: TRBV7-2
DNA: TGTGCCAGCAGGTCAACTATGCGCACAGATACGCAGTATTTT
CDR3: CASRSTMRTDTQYF

D: TRBD2
size: NA
J: TRBJ2-7
V: TRBV7-8
DNA: TGTGCCAGCAGCTTGATTAGCGGGAGTCATGAGCAGTACTTC
CDR3: CASSLISGSHEQYF

D: NA
size: NA
J: TRBJ2-4
V: TRBV6-1
DNA: TGTGCCAGCCTCACGCCAGTGGTAAACATTCAGTACTTC
CDR3: CASLTPVVNIQYF

D: NA
size: NA
J: TRBJ1-1
V: TRBV7-3
DNA: TGTGCCAGCAGCTTACAAGTGAACACTGAAGCTTTCTTT
CDR3: CASSLQVNTEAFF

D: NA
size: NA
J: TRBJ1-1
V: TRBV6-5
DNA: TGTGCCAGCAGTTACGGAGGGGCGGGCACTGAAGCTTTCTTT
CDR3: CASSYGGAGTEAFF

D: NA
size: NA
J: TRBJ2-5
V: TRBV19
DNA: TGTGCCAGTAGCCGGAGAGGCGAGACCCAGTACTTC
CDR3: CASSRRGETQYF

D: TRBD1
size: NA
J: TRBJ2-2
V: TRBV5-1
DNA: TGCGCCAGCAGCTTGTTTAGGACAGGGAGGAACACCGGGGAGCTGTTTTTT
CDR3: CASSLFRTGRNTGELFF

D: TRBD1
size: NA
J: TRBJ1-2
V: TRBV5-4
DNA: TGTGCCAGCAGCCTGGGGGGACAGGGGCTCTATGGCTACACCTTC
CDR3: CASSLGGQGLYGYTF

D: NA
size: NA
J: TRBJ1-5
V: TRBV18
DNA: TGTGCCAGCTCACCACGGGCGGCAGATCAGCCCCAGCATTTT
CDR3: CASSPRAADQPQHF